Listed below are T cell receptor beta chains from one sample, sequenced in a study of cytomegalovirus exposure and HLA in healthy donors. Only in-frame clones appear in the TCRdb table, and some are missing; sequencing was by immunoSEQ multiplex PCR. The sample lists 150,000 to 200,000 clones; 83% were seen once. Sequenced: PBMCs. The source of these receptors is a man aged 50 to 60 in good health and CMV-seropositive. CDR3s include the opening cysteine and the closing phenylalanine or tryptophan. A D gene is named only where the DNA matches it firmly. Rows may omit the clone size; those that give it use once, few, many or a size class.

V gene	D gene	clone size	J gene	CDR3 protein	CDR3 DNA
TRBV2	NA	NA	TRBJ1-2	CASSDAGCTF	TGTGCCAGCAGTGATGCGGGGTGCACCTTC
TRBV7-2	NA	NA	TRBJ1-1	CASRGGTGNTEAFF	TGTGCCAGCAGGGGAGGGACCGGGAACACTGAAGCTTTCTTT
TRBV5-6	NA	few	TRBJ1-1	CASSLGTVEAFF	TGTGCCAGCAGCTTGGGTACAGTTGAAGCTTTCTTT
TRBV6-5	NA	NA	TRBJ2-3	CASRPPKGEQYF	TGTGCCAGCAGGCCCCCAAAGGGAGAGCAGTATTTT
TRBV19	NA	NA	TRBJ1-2	CASSISQAYGYTF	TGTGCCAGTAGTATTTCACAGGCCTATGGCTACACCTTC
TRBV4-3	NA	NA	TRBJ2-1	CASSQEGPAGEQFF	TGCGCCAGCAGCCAAGAAGGTCCGGCGGGGGAGCAGTTCTTC
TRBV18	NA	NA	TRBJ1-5	CASSPNRNSNQPQHF	TGTGCCAGCTCACCGAACAGAAATAGCAATCAGCCCCAGCATTTT
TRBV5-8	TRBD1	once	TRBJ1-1	CASSLGTGIWTEAFF	TGTGCCAGCAGCTTGGGGACAGGGATTTGGACTGAAGCTTTCTTT
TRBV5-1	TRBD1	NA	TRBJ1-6	CASSSGQGAYNSPLHF	TGCGCCAGCAGCTCGGGACAGGGCGCCTATAATTCACCCCTCCACTTT
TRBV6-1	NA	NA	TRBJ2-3	CASSWGGGSDTQYF	TGTGCCAGCAGTTGGGGGGGCGGCTCAGATACGCAGTATTTT
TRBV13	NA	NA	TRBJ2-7	CASSLGRGSYEQYF	TGTGCCAGCAGCTTAGGGCGGGGATCCTACGAGCAGTACTTC
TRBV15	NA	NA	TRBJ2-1	CATSRPAAGGEQFF	TGTGCCACCAGCAGACCCGCCGCGGGTGGTGAGCAGTTCTTC
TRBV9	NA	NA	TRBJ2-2	CASSVLAETGELFF	TGTGCCAGCAGCGTTCTGGCGGAGACCGGGGAGCTGTTTTTT
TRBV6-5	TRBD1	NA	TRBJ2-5	CASSYYGTVAQYF	TGTGCCAGCAGTTACTACGGGACAGTAGCTCAGTACTTC
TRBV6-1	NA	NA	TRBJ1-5	CASSGEVGVYSNQPQHF	TGTGCCAGCAGTGGGGAGGTCGGGGTCTATAGCAATCAGCCCCAGCATTTT
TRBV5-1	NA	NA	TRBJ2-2	CASSLGAGPNTGELFF	TGCGCCAGCAGCTTGGGAGCTGGTCCGAACACCGGGGAGCTGTTTTTT
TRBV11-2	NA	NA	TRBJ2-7	CASSPRGRDGFYEQYF	TGTGCCAGCAGCCCGAGAGGGCGGGACGGATTCTACGAGCAGTACTTC
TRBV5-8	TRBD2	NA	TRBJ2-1	CASSAGTDLAGGPGHEQFF	TGTGCCAGCAGCGCCGGAACAGATCTAGCGGGAGGGCCAGGCCATGAGCAGTTCTTC
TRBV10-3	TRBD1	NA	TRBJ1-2	CAISESGNNRGTTGYTF	TGTGCCATCAGTGAGTCTGGTAATAACAGGGGGACGACTGGCTACACCTTC
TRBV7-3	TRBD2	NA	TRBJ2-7	CASSWATSFYEQYF	TGTGCCAGCAGCTGGGCGACTAGCTTCTACGAGCAGTACTTC
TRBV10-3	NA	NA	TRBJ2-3	CAISEARYTDTQYF	TGTGCCATCAGTGAGGCCAGGTACACAGATACGCAGTATTTT
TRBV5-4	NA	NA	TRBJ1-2	CASSHDSSYGYTF	TGTGCCAGCAGTCATGACAGCAGCTATGGCTACACCTTC
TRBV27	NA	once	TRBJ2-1	CASSLSQDNEQFF	TGTGCCAGCAGTTTATCTCAGGACAATGAGCAGTTCTTC
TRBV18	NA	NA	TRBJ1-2	CASSPPIANYGYTF	TGTGCCAGCTCACCACCGATAGCTAACTATGGCTACACCTTC
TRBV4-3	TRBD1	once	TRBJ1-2	CASSQVGQVPGGYTF	TGCGCCAGCAGCCAAGTGGGACAGGTCCCGGGGGGCTACACCTTC
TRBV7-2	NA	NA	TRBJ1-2	CASSLGPLRDKPFAF	TGTGCCAGCAGCTTAGGCCCCCTACGGGACAAACCCTTCGCCTTC
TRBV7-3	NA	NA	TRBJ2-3	CASSPGGSRTDTQYF	TGTGCCAGCAGTCCCGGGGGTAGTCGGACAGATACGCAGTATTTT
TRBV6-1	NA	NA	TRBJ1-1	CASSECIGQNMNTEAFF	TGTGCCAGCAGTGAATGTATAGGACAGAACATGAACACTGAAGCTTTCTTT
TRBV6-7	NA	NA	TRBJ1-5	CASSSTGPDQPQHF	TGTGCCAGCAGTTCAACAGGGCCGGATCAGCCCCAGCATTTT
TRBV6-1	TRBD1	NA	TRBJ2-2	CASIRDRRTGELFF	TGTGCCAGCATCAGGGACAGGCGCACCGGGGAGCTGTTTTTT
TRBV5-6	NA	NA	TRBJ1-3	CASSLQGPNTIYF	TGTGCCAGCAGCTTGCAGGGGCCGAACACCATATATTTT
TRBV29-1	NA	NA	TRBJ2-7	CSGGGGTYEQYF	TGCAGCGGGGGGGGCGGTACCTACGAGCAGTACTTC
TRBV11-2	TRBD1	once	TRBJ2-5	CASSYDRGQVETQYF	TGTGCCAGCAGCTACGACAGGGGGCAGGTAGAGACCCAGTACTTC
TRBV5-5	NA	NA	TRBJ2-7	CASSLDRLQYF	TGTGCCAGCAGCTTGGACAGGCTACAGTACTTC
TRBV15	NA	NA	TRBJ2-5	CATSRGRQVSRNGQETQYF	TGTGCCACCAGCAGAGGGAGACAGGTCTCCCGGAACGGGCAGGAGACCCAGTACTTC
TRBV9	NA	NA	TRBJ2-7	CASSVGPDRTYEQYF	TGTGCCAGCAGCGTAGGTCCGGACAGAACCTACGAGCAGTACTTC
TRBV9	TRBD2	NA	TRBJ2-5	CASSPHGTSGGEETQYF	TGTGCCAGCAGCCCGCACGGGACTAGCGGGGGGGAAGAGACCCAGTACTTC
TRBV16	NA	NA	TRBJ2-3	CASSQSGGTRWTDTQYF	TGTGCCAGCAGCCAATCGGGAGGGACACGGTGGACAGATACGCAGTATTTT
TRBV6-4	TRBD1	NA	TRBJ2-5	CASSDCIGTGMQETQYF	TGTGCCAGCAGTGACTGCATCGGGACAGGGATGCAAGAGACCCAGTACTTC
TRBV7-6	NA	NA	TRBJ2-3	CASSLELRVAEDTQYF	TGTGCCAGCAGCTTAGAGTTGAGGGTCGCGGAAGATACGCAGTATTTT
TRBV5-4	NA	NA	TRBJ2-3	CASRRQGGVTDTQYF	TGTGCCAGCAGAAGACAGGGAGGAGTCACAGATACGCAGTATTTT
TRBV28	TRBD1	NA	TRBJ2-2	CASRTTGANTGELFF	TGTGCCAGCAGAACGACAGGGGCGAACACCGGGGAGCTGTTTTTT
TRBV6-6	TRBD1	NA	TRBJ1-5	CASSYGQGSQPQHF	TGTGCCAGCAGTTACGGACAGGGCAGTCAGCCCCAGCATTTT
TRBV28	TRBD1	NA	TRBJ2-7	CASSLEDRVVGEQYF	TGTGCCAGCAGTTTGGAAGACAGGGTGGTAGGCGAGCAGTACTTC
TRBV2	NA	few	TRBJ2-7	CASRAGSGGDYEQYF	TGTGCCAGCAGGGCGGGTAGCGGAGGGGATTACGAGCAGTACTTC
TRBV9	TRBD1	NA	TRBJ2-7	CASSPSDWTGKRSAYEQYF	TGTGCCAGCAGCCCATCCGATTGGACAGGGAAAAGGAGTGCCTACGAGCAGTACTTC
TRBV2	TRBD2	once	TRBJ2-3	CASSAPTSGSRDTQYF	TGTGCCAGCAGTGCCCCGACTAGCGGGAGTAGGGATACGCAGTATTTT
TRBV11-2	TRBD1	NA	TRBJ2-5	CASSPDRDQETQYF	TGCGCCAGCAGCCCGGACAGGGATCAAGAGACCCAGTACTTC
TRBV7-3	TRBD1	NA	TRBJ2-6	CASSLIGQGVSTLGANVLTF	TGTGCCAGCAGCTTAATCGGACAGGGGGTCTCTACGCTGGGGGCCAACGTCCTGACTTTC
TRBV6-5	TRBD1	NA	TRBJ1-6	CASGTGNSPLHF	TGTGCCAGCGGGACAGGGAATTCACCCCTCCACTTT
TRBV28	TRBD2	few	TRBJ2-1	CASSPRGDGRASENNEQFF	TGTGCCAGCAGTCCCCGCGGGGACGGGAGGGCTAGTGAGAACAATGAGCAGTTCTTC
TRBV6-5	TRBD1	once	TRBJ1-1	CASSYTGTDLEAFF	TGTGCCAGCAGTTACACCGGGACAGACCTCGAAGCTTTCTTT
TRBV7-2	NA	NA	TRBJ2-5	CASSLVARETQYF	TGTGCCAGCAGCTTAGTGGCTAGAGAGACCCAGTACTTC
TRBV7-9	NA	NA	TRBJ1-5	CASSLANSPQHF	TGTGCCAGCAGCTTAGCGAATAGCCCCCAGCATTTT
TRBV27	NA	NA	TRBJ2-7	CASSSTPLASRYEQYF	TGTGCCAGCAGTTCTACCCCACTAGCTTCCAGGTACGAGCAGTACTTC